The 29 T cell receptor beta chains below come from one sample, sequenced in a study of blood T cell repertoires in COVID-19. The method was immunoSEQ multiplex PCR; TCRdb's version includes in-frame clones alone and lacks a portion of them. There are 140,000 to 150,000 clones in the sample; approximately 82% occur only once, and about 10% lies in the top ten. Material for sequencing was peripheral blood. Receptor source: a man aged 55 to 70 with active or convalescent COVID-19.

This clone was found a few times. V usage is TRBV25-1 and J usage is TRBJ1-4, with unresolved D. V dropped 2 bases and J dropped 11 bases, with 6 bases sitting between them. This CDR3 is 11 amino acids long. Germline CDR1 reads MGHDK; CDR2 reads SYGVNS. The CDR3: CASSEEEKLFF. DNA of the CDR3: TGTGCCAGCAGTGAAGAGGAGAAACTGTTTTTT.

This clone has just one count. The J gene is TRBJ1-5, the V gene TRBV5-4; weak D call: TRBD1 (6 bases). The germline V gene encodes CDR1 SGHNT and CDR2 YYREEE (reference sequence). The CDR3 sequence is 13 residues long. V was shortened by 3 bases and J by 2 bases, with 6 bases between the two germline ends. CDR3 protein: CASSSGGNQPQHF. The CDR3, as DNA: TGTGCCAGCAGCTCAGGGGGCAATCAGCCCCAGCATTTT.

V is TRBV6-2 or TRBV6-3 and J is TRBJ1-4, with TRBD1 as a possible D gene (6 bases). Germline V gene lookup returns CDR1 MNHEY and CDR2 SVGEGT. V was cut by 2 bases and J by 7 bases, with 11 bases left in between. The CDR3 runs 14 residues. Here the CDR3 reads CASSYVGASEKLFF. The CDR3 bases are TGTGCCAGCAGTTACGTGGGGGCGAGTGAAAAACTGTTTTTT.

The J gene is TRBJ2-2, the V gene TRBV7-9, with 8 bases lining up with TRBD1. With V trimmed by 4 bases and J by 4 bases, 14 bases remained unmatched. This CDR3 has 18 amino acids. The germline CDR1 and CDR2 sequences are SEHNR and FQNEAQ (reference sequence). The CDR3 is CASSSVIHGQGGTGELFF. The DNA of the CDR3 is TGTGCCAGCAGCTCAGTCATCCACGGACAGGGTGGCACCGGGGAGCTGTTTTTT.

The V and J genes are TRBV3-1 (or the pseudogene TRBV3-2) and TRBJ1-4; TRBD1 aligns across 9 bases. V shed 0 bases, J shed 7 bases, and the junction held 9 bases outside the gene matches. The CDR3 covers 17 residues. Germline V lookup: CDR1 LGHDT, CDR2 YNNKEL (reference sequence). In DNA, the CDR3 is TGTGCCAGCAGCCAAGAGGACAGGGGACGTTGGGGTGAAAAACTGTTTTTT. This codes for CASSQEDRGRWGEKLFF.

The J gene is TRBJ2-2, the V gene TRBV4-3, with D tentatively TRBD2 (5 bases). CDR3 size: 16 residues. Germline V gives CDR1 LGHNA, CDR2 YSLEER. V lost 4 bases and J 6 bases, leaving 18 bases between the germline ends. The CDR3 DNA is TGCGCCAGCAGCCCCCGCAGCCGTTCCGGGGCCGGGGAGCTGTTTTTT. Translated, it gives CASSPRSRSGAGELFF.

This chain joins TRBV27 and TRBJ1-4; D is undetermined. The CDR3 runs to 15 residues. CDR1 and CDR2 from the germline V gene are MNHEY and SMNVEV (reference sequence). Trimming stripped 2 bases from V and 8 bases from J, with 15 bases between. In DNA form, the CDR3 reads TGTGCCAGCAGTTTAGGTCCCGTAGTCGGGGAAAAACTGTTTTTT. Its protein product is CASSLGPVVGEKLFF. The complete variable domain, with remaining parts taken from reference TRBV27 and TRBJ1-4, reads EAQVTQNPRYLITVTGKKLTVTCSQNMNHEYMSWYRQDPGLGLRQIYYSMNVEVTDKGDVPEGYKVSRKEKRNFPLILESPSPNQTSLYFCASSLGPVVGEKLFFGSGTQLSVL.

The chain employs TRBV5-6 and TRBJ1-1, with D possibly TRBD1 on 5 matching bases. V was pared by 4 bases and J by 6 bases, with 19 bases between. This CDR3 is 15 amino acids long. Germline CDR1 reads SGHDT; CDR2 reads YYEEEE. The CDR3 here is CASSGLSGNVAEAFF. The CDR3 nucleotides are TGTGCCAGCAGCGGGCTATCAGGGAATGTCGCTGAAGCTTTCTTT.

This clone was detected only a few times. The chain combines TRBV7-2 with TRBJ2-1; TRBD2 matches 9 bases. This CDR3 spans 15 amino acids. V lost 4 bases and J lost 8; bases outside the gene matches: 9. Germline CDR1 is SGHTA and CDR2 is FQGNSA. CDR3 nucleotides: TGTGCCAGCAGCTCGCGGGGGGGCCTTTTTTATGAGCAGTTCTTC. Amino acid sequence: CASSSRGGLFYEQFF.

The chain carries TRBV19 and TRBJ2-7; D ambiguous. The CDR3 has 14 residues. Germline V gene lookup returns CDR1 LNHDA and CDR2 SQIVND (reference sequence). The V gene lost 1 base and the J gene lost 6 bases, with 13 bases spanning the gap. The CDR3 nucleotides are TGTGCCAGTAGTATAGCGGAGAAGGCGACCGAGCAGTACTTC. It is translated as CASSIAEKATEQYF.

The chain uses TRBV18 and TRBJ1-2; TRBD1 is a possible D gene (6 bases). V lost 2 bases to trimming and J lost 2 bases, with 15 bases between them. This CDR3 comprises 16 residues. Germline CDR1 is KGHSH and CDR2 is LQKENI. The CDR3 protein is CASSPVRGRDNYGYTF. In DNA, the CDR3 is TGTGCCAGCTCACCAGTGCGGGGGCGGGACAACTATGGCTACACCTTC.

In nucleotides, the CDR3 is TGTGCCAGCAGCCCCCGACTAGTTGACTTCAATGAGCAGTTCTTC. It codes for CASSPRLVDFNEQFF. The chain recombines TRBV11-3 with TRBJ2-1; D is perhaps TRBD2 (6 bases). The CDR3 loop spans 15 amino acids. Germline V gene sequence: CDR1 SGHNT, CDR2 YENEEA. V lost 5 bases, J lost 6 bases, and 17 bases lay in between.

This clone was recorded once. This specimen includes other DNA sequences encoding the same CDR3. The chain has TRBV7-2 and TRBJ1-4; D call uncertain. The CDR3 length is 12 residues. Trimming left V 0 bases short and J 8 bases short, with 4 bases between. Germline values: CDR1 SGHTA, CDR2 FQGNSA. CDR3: CASSLASEKLFF. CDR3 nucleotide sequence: TGTGCCAGCAGCTTAGCATCGGAAAAACTGTTTTTT.

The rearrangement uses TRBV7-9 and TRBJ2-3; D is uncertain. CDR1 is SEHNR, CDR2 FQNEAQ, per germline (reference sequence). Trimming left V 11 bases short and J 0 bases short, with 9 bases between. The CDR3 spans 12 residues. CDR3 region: CACLTSTDTQYF. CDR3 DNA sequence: TGTGCCTGCCTAACTAGCACAGATACGCAGTATTTT.

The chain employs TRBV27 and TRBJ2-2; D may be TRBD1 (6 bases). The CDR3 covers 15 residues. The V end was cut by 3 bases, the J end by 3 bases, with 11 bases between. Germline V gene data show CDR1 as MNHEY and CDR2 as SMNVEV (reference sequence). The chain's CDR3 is CASSFAGVYTGELFF. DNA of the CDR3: TGTGCCAGCAGTTTCGCAGGGGTTTACACCGGGGAGCTGTTTTTT.

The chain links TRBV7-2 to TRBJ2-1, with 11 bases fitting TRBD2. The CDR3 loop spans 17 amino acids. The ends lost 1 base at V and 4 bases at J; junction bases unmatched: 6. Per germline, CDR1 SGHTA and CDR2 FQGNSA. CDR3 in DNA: TGTGCCAGCAGCTTAGTTGGGCTAGCGGGGGGTTACAATGAGCAGTTCTTC. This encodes CASSLVGLAGGYNEQFF. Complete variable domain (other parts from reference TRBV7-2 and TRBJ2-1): GAGVSQSPSNKVTEKGKDVELRCDPISGHTALYWYRQSLGQGLEFLIYFQGNSAPDKSGLPSDRFSAERTGGSVSTLTIQRTQQEDSAVYLCASSLVGLAGGYNEQFFGPGTRLTVL.

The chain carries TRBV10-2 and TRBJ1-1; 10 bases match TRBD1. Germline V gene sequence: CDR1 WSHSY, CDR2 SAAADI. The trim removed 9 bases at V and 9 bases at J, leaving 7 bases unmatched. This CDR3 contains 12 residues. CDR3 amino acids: CASSTGGIQAFF. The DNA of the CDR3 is TGCGCCAGTTCGACAGGGGGCATTCAAGCTTTCTTT.

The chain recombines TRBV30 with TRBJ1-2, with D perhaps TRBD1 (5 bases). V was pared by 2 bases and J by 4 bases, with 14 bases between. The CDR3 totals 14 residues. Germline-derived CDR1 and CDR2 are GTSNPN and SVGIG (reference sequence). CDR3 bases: TGTGCCTGGAGTATTGGGGGGTTGTTCTATGGCTACACCTTC. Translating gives CAWSIGGLFYGYTF.

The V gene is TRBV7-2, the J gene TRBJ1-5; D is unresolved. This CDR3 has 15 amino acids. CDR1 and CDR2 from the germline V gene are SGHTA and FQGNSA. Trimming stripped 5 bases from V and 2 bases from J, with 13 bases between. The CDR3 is CASSGGLAGNQPQHF. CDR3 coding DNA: TGTGCCAGCAGCGGCGGACTGGCGGGCAATCAGCCCCAGCATTTT. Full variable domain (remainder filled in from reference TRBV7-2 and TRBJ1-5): GAGVSQSPSNKVTEKGKDVELRCDPISGHTALYWYRQSLGQGLEFLIYFQGNSAPDKSGLPSDRFSAERTGGSVSTLTIQRTQQEDSAVYLCASSGGLAGNQPQHFGDGTRLSIL.

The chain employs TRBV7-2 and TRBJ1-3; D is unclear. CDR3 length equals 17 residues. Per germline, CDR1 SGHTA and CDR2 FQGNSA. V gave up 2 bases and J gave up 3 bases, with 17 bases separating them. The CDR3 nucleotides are TGTGCCAGCAGCTTAAGCCCGGGAATCCGACATGGAAACACCATATATTTT. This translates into CASSLSPGIRHGNTIYF.

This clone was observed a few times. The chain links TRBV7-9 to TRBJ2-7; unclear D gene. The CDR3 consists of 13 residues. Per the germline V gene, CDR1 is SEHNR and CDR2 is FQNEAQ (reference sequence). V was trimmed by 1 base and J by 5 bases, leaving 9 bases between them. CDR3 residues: CASSLGQANEQYV. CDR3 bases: TGTGCCAGCAGCTTAGGACAAGCTAACGAGCAGTACGTC.

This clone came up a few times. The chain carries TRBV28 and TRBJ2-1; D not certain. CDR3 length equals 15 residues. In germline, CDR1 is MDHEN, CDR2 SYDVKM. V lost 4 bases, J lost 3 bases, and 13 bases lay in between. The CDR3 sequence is CASSSGSLNYNEQFF. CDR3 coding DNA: TGTGCCAGCAGTTCCGGGTCGCTAAACTACAATGAGCAGTTCTTC.

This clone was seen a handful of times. CDR3 sequence: CASSQGSTILNTEAFF. Here the CDR3 DNA reads TGCGCCAGCAGCCAAGGCAGTACCATTTTGAACACTGAAGCTTTCTTT. The genes are TRBV4-1 and TRBJ1-1; D ambiguous. This CDR3 has 16 residues. Germline V gene sequence: CDR1 MGHRA, CDR2 YSYEKL. Trimming stripped 1 base from V and 0 bases from J, with 12 bases between.

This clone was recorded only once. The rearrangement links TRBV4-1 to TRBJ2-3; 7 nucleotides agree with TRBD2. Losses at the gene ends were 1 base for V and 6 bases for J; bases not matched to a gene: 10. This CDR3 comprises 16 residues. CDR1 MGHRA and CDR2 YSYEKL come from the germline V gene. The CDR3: CASSQVPELASDTQYF. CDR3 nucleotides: TGCGCCAGCAGCCAAGTCCCCGAACTAGCGTCGGATACGCAGTATTTT.

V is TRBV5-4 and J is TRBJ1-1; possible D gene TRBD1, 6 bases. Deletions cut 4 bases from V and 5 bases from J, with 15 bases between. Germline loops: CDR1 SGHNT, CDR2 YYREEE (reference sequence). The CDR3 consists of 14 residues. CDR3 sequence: CASSPPGRGTEAFF. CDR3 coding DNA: TGTGCCAGCAGCCCGCCCGGGAGGGGGACTGAAGCTTTCTTT.

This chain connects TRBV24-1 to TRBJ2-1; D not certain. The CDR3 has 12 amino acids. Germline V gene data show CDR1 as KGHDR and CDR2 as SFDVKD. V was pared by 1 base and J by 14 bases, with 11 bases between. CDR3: CATSDFGGVEFF. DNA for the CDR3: TGTGCCACCAGTGATTTCGGCGGAGTCGAGTTCTTC.

The CDR3 spells CAWSAIAGVEQFF. In nucleotides, the CDR3 is TGTGCCTGGAGTGCCATAGCGGGAGTTGAGCAGTTCTTC. The chain links TRBV30 to TRBJ2-1; TRBD2 agrees at 9 bases. Germline trimming cut 1 base from V and 9 bases from J; bases unmatched to any gene: 4. Germline loops: CDR1 GTSNPN, CDR2 SVGIG (reference sequence). The CDR3 runs to 13 residues. Full variable domain (rest looked up from reference TRBV30 and TRBJ2-1): SQTIHQWPATLVQPVGSPLSLECTVEGTSNPNLYWYRQAAGRGLQLLFYSVGIGQISSEVPQNLSASRPQDRQFILSSKKLLLSDSGFYLCAWSAIAGVEQFFGPGTRLTVL.

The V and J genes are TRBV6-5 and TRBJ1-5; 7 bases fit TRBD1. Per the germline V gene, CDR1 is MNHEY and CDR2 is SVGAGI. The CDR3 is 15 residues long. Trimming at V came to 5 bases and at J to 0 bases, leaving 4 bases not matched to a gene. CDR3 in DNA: TGTGCCAGCAGTCAAACAGGGGTTAGCAATCAGCCCCAGCATTTT. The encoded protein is CASSQTGVSNQPQHF.

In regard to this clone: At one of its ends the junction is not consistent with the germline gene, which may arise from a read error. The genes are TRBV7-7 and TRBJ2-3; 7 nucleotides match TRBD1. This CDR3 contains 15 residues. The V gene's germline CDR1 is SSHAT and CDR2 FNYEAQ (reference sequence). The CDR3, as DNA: TGTGCTAGCAGCTTAGGGACAGCTTACACAGATACGCAGTATTTT. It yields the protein CASSLGTAYTDTQYF.